The present T cell receptor beta chain was sequenced within a study of blood T cell repertoires in COVID-19 (dated by TCRdb to 2018 to 2020). About the investigation overall: The collaborator samples originated in the United States, Italy and Spain and spanned the acute and convalescent phases of COVID-19. The repertoires were released in a freely available public database meant as a resource for research on the immune response to SARS-CoV-2. The sample metadata nearly always contained a de-identified subject ID, COVID-19 status, age in years and sex. HLA class I and class II types, where available, came from metadata supplied by the sample provider rather than from assay-based typing. Samples came from the ongoing ImmuneRACE study (first 160 participants) plus 1,254 subjects from 6 global collaborators. The material from the prospective study consisted of cDNA or gDNA derived from T cells, B-cell-depleted T cells, or PBMCs. The dataset comprised deeply sampled blood TCRbeta repertoires from subjects exposed to, actively infected with, or recovered from COVID-19.

The immunoSEQ Assay, a bias-controlled multiplex PCR, was used to amplify TCRbeta CDR3 regions from genomic DNA. Per the source publication's procedure: The number of nucleated cells in each sample was estimated by amplification of reference gene primers within the assay. Sequence reads were collapsed and filtered to measure the absolute abundance of every unique TCRbeta CDR3 rearrangement. For each sample, productive Simpson clonality was calculated as the square root of Simpson's diversity index over productive rearrangements. TCRdb mirrors the immuneACCESS table, restricted to in-frame sequences. Some clones are absent from its copies; in checked studies, under half trace to an unresolved V gene, and the reason for the others is unknown. The V and J calls and the clone size are those of that table, but D and trimming were determined from the DNA. The sample includes about 310,000 clones, with approximately 90% observed a single time. The ten largest clonotypes hold about 2.3% of the sample.

Findings and caveats that apply to the study as a whole: The quantity of clinical and demographic metadata differed by source and by participant and was supplied without curation.

Whole blood was collected in K2EDTA tubes by collaborating institutions according to the institutions' own protocols. For TCRbeta analysis, collaborators shipped samples in one of three forms: frozen whole blood, isolated PBMCs, or DNA extracted from either of those sample types. The CDR3, cysteine through phenylalanine, is 13 amino acids long. Left in the record is the CDR3 DNA by itself, 39 bases read in frame from the first base. Cut back by 5 bases and 2 bases, the V and J ends lie 10 bases apart. The germline V gene yields ENHRY for CDR1 and SYGVKD for CDR2. As to this clone: Its antigen target is currently unknown. No much larger clone exists at a distance of one base, and base qualities are not known.

This sequence originates from a man aged 18 to 35 with active or convalescent COVID-19. The chain employs TRBV10-3 and TRBJ2-7; TRBD1 might be the D gene, on 6 matching bases. The sample was peripheral blood. The sequence in DNA is TGTGCCATCAGTCCTACAGGGACCTACGAGCAGTACTTC. Its translation reads: CAISPTGTYEQYF.